This TCR beta chain was obtained from a study of cytomegalovirus exposure and HLA in healthy donors. It was with 60 Vbeta and 13 Jbeta primers that the PCR ran. The protocol was immunoSEQ multiplex PCR, while the TCRdb copy is restricted to in-frame clones and leaves out a portion. The sample has 280,000 or so clones; around 90% are singletons. The CDR3 extends over 11 amino acids. Germline assignment: CDR1 SGHVS and CDR2 FNYEAQ. Trimming took off 5 bases at V and 6 bases at J, with 7 bases between the two ends. This clone was counted only a few times. The TCR comes from a woman between 18 and 29 years old in good health and CMV-seronegative. The gene calls are TRBV7-6 and TRBJ1-2; D possibly corresponds to TRBD1 (5 bases). The specimen was PBMCs. The CDR3 DNA follows: TGTGCCAGCAGCGGGGGGGATGGCTACACCTTC. This gives the protein CASSGGDGYTF.